Listed below are T cell receptor beta chains from one sample, sequenced in a study of follicular helper T cells after annual influenza vaccination. The repertoire was sequenced with immunoSEQ multiplex PCR; TCRdb's copy has only in-frame clones and lacks some. Of approximately 25,000 clones listed, roughly 80% are singletons. The sample consisted of CXCR5+ CD38- circulating T follicular helper cells from blood, taken on the day of influenza vaccination. These receptors were taken from an adult who received the influenza vaccine. CDR3s include the opening cysteine and the closing phenylalanine or tryptophan. D genes are given only for firm matches. Clone size is stated in some rows and not others, as once, few, many or a class when expanded.

V gene: TRBV19; J gene: TRBJ2-1; clone size: .; D gene: TRBD2; CDR3 DNA: TGTGCCAGTAGTACACTAACGGGGGGGCCCAATGAGCAGTTCTTC; CDR3 protein: CASSTLTGGPNEQFF
V gene: TRBV4-2; J gene: TRBJ1-3; clone size: .; D gene: .; CDR3 DNA: TGTGCCAGCAGCTCCGGCTCTGGAAACACCATATATTTT; CDR3 protein: CASSSGSGNTIYF
V gene: TRBV28; J gene: TRBJ1-2; clone size: once; D gene: .; CDR3 DNA: TGTGCCAGCAGCTCGGCGGGTAACTATGGCTACACCTTC; CDR3 protein: CASSSAGNYGYTF
V gene: TRBV12-2; J gene: TRBJ1-4; clone size: .; D gene: .; CDR3 DNA: TGTGCAAGTCGCTTAGCCAAGGAGGGGACCGATAATGAAAAACTGTTTTTT; CDR3 protein: CASRLAKEGTDNEKLFF
V gene: TRBV15; J gene: TRBJ1-2; clone size: once; D gene: .; CDR3 DNA: TGTGCCACCAGCAGCGGAACAGGGTCCTTCGGCTACACCTTC; CDR3 protein: CATSSGTGSFGYTF
V gene: TRBV5-5; J gene: TRBJ1-1; clone size: .; D gene: .; CDR3 DNA: TGTGCCAGCAGCTTGGAAGCCGAGATCACTGAAGCTTTCTTT; CDR3 protein: CASSLEAEITEAFF
V gene: TRBV28; J gene: TRBJ1-3; clone size: .; D gene: .; CDR3 DNA: TGTGCCAGCATCTCTGGAGGTTCTGGAAACACCATATATTTT; CDR3 protein: CASISGGSGNTIYF
V gene: TRBV7-6; J gene: TRBJ1-2; clone size: once; D gene: TRBD1; CDR3 DNA: TGTGCCGAGGATCGCTGCCGGGACAGGGGGAATTATGGCTACACCTTC; CDR3 protein: CAEDRCRDRGNYGYTF
V gene: TRBV5-1; J gene: TRBJ2-1; clone size: .; D gene: TRBD2; CDR3 DNA: TGCGCCAGCAGCTTGTGGGTTGCGGGGGGGATAGTTGATGAGCAGTTCTTC; CDR3 protein: CASSLWVAGGIVDEQFF
V gene: TRBV7-2; J gene: TRBJ2-7; clone size: .; D gene: TRBD1; CDR3 DNA: TGTGCCAGCAGCGAACTGGACAGGTCCTACGAGCAGTACTTC; CDR3 protein: CASSELDRSYEQYF
V gene: TRBV9; J gene: TRBJ1-3; clone size: .; D gene: .; CDR3 DNA: TGTGCCAGCAGCGTAGGGACTTCTGGAAACACCATATATTTT; CDR3 protein: CASSVGTSGNTIYF
V gene: TRBV9; J gene: TRBJ2-3; clone size: .; D gene: .; CDR3 DNA: TGTGCCAGCAGCGATGGGGGGTCGAGGGGTACGCAGTATTTT; CDR3 protein: CASSDGGSRGTQYF
V gene: TRBV5-1; J gene: TRBJ1-6; clone size: once; D gene: TRBD1; CDR3 DNA: TGCGCCAGCAGCTCGGGGGACAGATCTTCACCCCTCCACTTT; CDR3 protein: CASSSGDRSSPLHF
V gene: TRBV6-5; J gene: TRBJ1-6; clone size: .; D gene: TRBD1; CDR3 DNA: TGTGCCAGCTCGACAGGGCTTGTTTCACCCCTCCACTTT; CDR3 protein: CASSTGLVSPLHF
V gene: TRBV25-1; J gene: TRBJ2-1; clone size: few; D gene: TRBD1; CDR3 DNA: TGTGCCAGCAGTTCCAACAGGGGCCAATTCTACAATGAGCAGTTCTTC; CDR3 protein: CASSSNRGQFYNEQFF
V gene: TRBV6-1; J gene: TRBJ1-3; clone size: .; D gene: .; CDR3 DNA: TGTGCCAGCAGTGAATTCAGGGGTGGTAGAAACACCATATATTTT; CDR3 protein: CASSEFRGGRNTIYF